This T cell receptor (beta chain) was documented in a study of blood T cell repertoires in COVID-19 (TCRdb year 2020). Background for the entire study: Collaborator samples came from the United States, Italy and Spain and covered acute and convalescent phases of COVID-19. The prospective study material was composed of cDNA or gDNA derived from T cells, B-cell-depleted T cells, or PBMCs. Deeply sampled blood TCRbeta repertoires from subjects exposed to, actively infected with, or recovered from COVID-19 were included in the dataset. The repertoires were released in a freely available public database intended as a resource for research on the immune response to SARS-CoV-2. The samples were drawn from the first 160 participants of the ongoing ImmuneRACE study and from 950 to 1,500 subjects provided by 6 global collaborators. The sample metadata nearly always contained a de-identified subject ID, COVID-19 status, age in years and sex. Where available, HLA class I and class II types were taken from metadata supplied by the sample provider and were not determined by assay-based typing. Study-wide findings and limitations: How much clinical and demographic metadata was included differed by source and by participant, and the metadata was provided uncurated.

In regard to this clone: The antigen it recognizes is unknown. No quality values exist for individual bases; no much larger clone is one base distant.

TCRbeta CDR3 regions were amplified from genomic DNA by means of the immunoSEQ Assay, a bias-controlled multiplex PCR. The published analysis was carried out like this. The number of nucleated cells in each sample was estimated by amplification of reference gene primers within the assay. To quantify the absolute abundance of each unique TCRbeta CDR3 rearrangement, sequence reads were collapsed and filtered. For each sample, productive Simpson clonality was calculated as the square root of Simpson's diversity index over productive rearrangements. The immuneACCESS repertoire file appears here via TCRdb, limited to in-frame rearrangements. These files lack a portion of the clones; in checked studies, under half of the deficit traces to unresolved V genes, and the cause of the others is not known. Clonal size and the V and J genes are those of that table, whereas D and trimming came from the DNA. This sample holds 40,000 to 50,000 clones; nearly 90% were observed only once. Jointly, the top ten make up about 6.1% of the sample.

Collaborating institutions collected whole blood in K2EDTA tubes following their own protocols. For TCRbeta analysis, collaborators shipped samples as frozen whole blood, isolated PBMCs, or DNA extracted from either of those sample types. A distance of 15 bases separates the germline ends of V and J, which lose 3 bases and 3 bases respectively. The CDR3 spans 15 residues, from the cysteine through the phenylalanine. The retained sequence is limited to the CDR3, 45 bases, with the frame set at the first base. From the germline V gene, CDR1 is SGHTA and CDR2 is FQGNSA. Source material: peripheral blood. The rearrangement combines TRBV7-2 with TRBJ2-7, with an unclear D gene assignment. The TCR originated in a human donor in a cohort sampled during active COVID-19. The nucleotides read TGTGCCAGCAGCTTTGCTACGCCCCCCCTCTACGAGCAGTACTTC. This codes for CASSFATPPLYEQYF. The CDR3, completed at both ends by the reference TRBV7-2 and TRBJ2-7 genes, gives the full variable domain GAGVSQSPSNKVTEKGKDVELRCDPISGHTALYWYRQSLGQGLEFLIYFQGNSAPDKSGLPSDRFSAERTGGSVSTLTIQRTQQEDSAVYLCASSFATPPLYEQYFGPGTRLTVT.